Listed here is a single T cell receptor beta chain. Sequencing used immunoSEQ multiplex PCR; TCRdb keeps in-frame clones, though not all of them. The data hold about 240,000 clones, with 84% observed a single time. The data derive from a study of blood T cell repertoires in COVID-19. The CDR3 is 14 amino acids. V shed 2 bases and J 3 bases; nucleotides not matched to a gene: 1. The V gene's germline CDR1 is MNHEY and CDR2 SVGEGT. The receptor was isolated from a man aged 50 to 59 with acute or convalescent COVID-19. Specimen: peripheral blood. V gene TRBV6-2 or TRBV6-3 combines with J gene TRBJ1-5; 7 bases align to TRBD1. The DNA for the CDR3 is TGTGCCAGCAGTTACCAGGGGGTCAATCAGCCCCAGCATTTT. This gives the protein CASSYQGVNQPQHF.